These 14 T cell receptor beta chains came from one sample sequenced in a study of OX40 agonist ivuxolimab in advanced cancers. Assay: immunoSEQ multiplex PCR; the TCRdb copy retains only in-frame clones and omits some. The sample contains approximately 77,000 clones, around 93% of which appear only once. Sequencing used CD4+ or CD8+ T cells sorted from blood, obtained in a trial of the OX40 agonist ivuxolimab. The receptors here all came from an adult with an advanced solid tumor such as melanoma, head and neck, liver or kidney cancer.

This CDR3 reads CASSHQMGGTDTQYF. The CDR3 region has the DNA TGTGCCAGCAGCCACCAGATGGGGGGCACAGATACGCAGTATTTT. The V gene is TRBV7-2, the J gene TRBJ2-3; either TRBD1 or TRBD2 may supply D (5 bases each). V dropped 5 bases and J dropped 1 base, with 13 bases sitting between them. The CDR3 spans 15 residues. The germline V gene has CDR1 SGHTA and CDR2 FQGNSA.

V usage is TRBV28 and J usage is TRBJ2-5; D uncertain. Trimming removed 1 base from V and 12 bases from J, with 12 bases in between. This CDR3 has 12 amino acids. In germline, CDR1 is MDHEN, CDR2 SYDVKM. CDR3 residues: CASSLYRSHEYF. The CDR3 region has the DNA TGTGCCAGCAGTTTATACCGGTCCCATGAGTACTTC.

The chain couples TRBV28 to TRBJ2-1; 8 nucleotides match TRBD1. The CDR3 has 13 residues. V was pared by 8 bases and J by 8 bases, with 8 bases of the junction left unmatched. CDR1 and CDR2 (germline): MDHEN, SYDVKM. CDR3 bases: TGTGCCAGCTCCCCAGGGGGCTCTGATGAGCAGTTCTTC. It codes for CASSPGGSDEQFF.

The chain has TRBV7-9 and TRBJ1-1; TRBD1 might be the D (5 bases). CDR3 length equals 11 residues. Germline assignment: CDR1 SEHNR and CDR2 FQNEAQ (reference sequence). V was pared by 5 bases and J by 8 bases, with 9 bases between. The CDR3 DNA follows: TGTGCCAGCAGCCCCTCAGGGGAAGCTTTCTTT. This encodes CASSPSGEAFF. Full variable domain (rest looked up from reference TRBV7-9 and TRBJ1-1): DTGVSQNPRHKITKRGQNVTFRCDPISEHNRLYWYRQTLGQGPEFLTYFQNEAQLEKSRLLSDRFSAERPKGSFSTLEIQRTEQGDSAMYLCASSPSGEAFFGQGTRLTVV.

The CDR3 region is CATSSPSGFLNEQFF. CDR3 DNA: TGTGCCACCAGCAGTCCTAGCGGGTTTTTAAATGAGCAGTTCTTC. The V gene is TRBV15, the J gene TRBJ2-1, with 8 nucleotides matching TRBD2. Looked up from germline, CDR1 is LNHNV and CDR2 is YYDKDF (reference sequence). This CDR3 has 15 residues. The V gene end was trimmed by 3 bases and the J gene end by 7 bases; junction bases not matched to a gene: 8.

This chain uses TRBV7-8 with TRBJ2-7; no reliable D call. Germline loops: CDR1 SGHVS, CDR2 FQNEAQ. The germline V and J ends were trimmed by 5 bases and 3 bases, with 26 bases remaining between them. The CDR3 totals 18 residues. As DNA, the CDR3 is TGTGCCAGCAGCACTACACTCCCAAACCGGCAGACGAGCTACGAGCAGTACTTC. As protein: CASSTTLPNRQTSYEQYF.

CDR3 sequence (DNA): TGTGCGACCAGTTGGGGCGGGGTGGTTGTGACGGAGACCCAGTACTTC. As protein: CATSWGGVVVTETQYF. This chain joins TRBV6-5 and TRBJ2-5, with D perhaps TRBD2 (6 bases). The CDR3 is made up of 16 amino acids. The germline V gene has CDR1 MNHEY and CDR2 SVGAGI.

V gene TRBV9 combines with J gene TRBJ2-7; D could derive from TRBD1 or TRBD2 (6 bases each). This CDR3 has 15 residues. Germline values: CDR1 SGDLS, CDR2 YYNGEE. The ends were cut back, 6 bases at V and 2 bases at J, with 18 bases in the middle. CDR3 residues: CASTPGRTVPYEQYF. The CDR3 DNA sequence: TGTGCCAGCACCCCGGGGAGGACAGTTCCCTACGAGCAGTACTTC.

The table lists this clone with a count of one. Other nucleotide sequences in the sample specify the same CDR3. The genes are TRBV11-3 and TRBJ2-3, with 9 bases fitting TRBD2. Germline-derived CDR1 and CDR2 are SGHNT and YENEEA. This CDR3 region has 16 residues. After removal of 5 bases from V and 0 bases from J, the junction contained 6 bases not matched to a gene. The CDR3 bases are TGTGCCAGCAGCCAAGGTACTAGCGGGAGCACAGATACGCAGTATTTT. This codes for CASSQGTSGSTDTQYF.

The V and J genes are TRBV2 and TRBJ2-7; 7 nucleotides agree with TRBD2. V was pared by 6 bases and J by 7 bases, with 21 bases of the junction left unmatched. The CDR3 is 17 residues long. CDR1 SNHLY and CDR2 FYNNEI come from the germline V gene. The CDR3 sequence: CASSATGSSGLLGEQYF. CDR3 in DNA: TGTGCCAGCAGCGCTACGGGATCTAGCGGTCTCTTAGGGGAGCAGTACTTC.

This clone was detected once. The chain couples TRBV5-1 to TRBJ1-1; 9 bases are a match to TRBD1. Trimming at V came to 0 bases and at J to 0 bases, leaving 12 bases not matched to a gene. CDR3 length: 19 residues. Germline CDR1 and CDR2: SGHRS and YFSETQ. Written as DNA, the CDR3 is TGCGCCAGCAGCTTGGCCGGACAGGGGCTCTCTAGGTTGAACACTGAAGCTTTCTTT. This gives the protein CASSLAGQGLSRLNTEAFF.

This clone occurred a few times. The chain couples TRBV19 to TRBJ1-1; D is perhaps TRBD1 (5 bases). The CDR3 extends over 13 amino acids. CDR1 is LNHDA and CDR2 is SQIVND in the germline V gene (reference sequence). V was trimmed by 5 bases and J by 3 bases, leaving 10 bases between them. The CDR3 DNA follows: TGTGCCAGTAGTTTCGGGGGGGACACTGAAGCTTTCTTT. It yields the protein CASSFGGDTEAFF.

V and J are TRBV7-2 and TRBJ1-1; no firm D call. CDR1 and CDR2 (germline): SGHTA, FQGNSA. The CDR3 runs to 13 residues. Trimming took 3 bases from V and 7 from J, leaving 12 bases between them. The CDR3 reads CASSFFRRVEAFF. CDR3 nucleotide sequence: TGTGCCAGCAGCTTCTTCAGGAGAGTTGAAGCTTTCTTT.

This rearrangement joins TRBV6-6 to TRBJ1-1; no firm D call. Deletions cut 2 bases from V and 0 bases from J, with 7 bases between. The germline gives CDR1 MNHNY, CDR2 SVGAGI (reference sequence). The CDR3 is 14 amino acids. DNA for the CDR3: TGTGCCAGCAGTTACGGACGGTTGAACACTGAAGCTTTCTTT. It is translated as CASSYGRLNTEAFF.